This TCR beta chain was identified in a study of human T cells and chemical hapten exposure. Study in general: Small pooled library volume differences mainly caused per-sample TCR yield variation.

Germline V gene sequence: CDR1 SGHRS, CDR2 YFSETQ. Losses at the gene ends were 4 bases for V and 2 bases for J; bases not matched to a gene: 9. This CDR3 region has 16 residues. TCRdb recomputed calls from the RACE reads with MiXCR, one row per CDR3 protein. The data contain about 380,000 distinct CDR3 sequences, roughly 5.3% of them seen just once; the ten biggest clones take up 2% to 3%. The time point denotes: pre-sensitization, week 0. Treatment defined: therapeutic diphenylcyclopropenone sensitization with weekly scalp DPC. Remarks on this clonotype: Its specificity is not known.

Study-level results: Expanded TCRs created a significantly greater count of big CDR3 similarity clusters than controls did. Sensitizing to DPC left TCRs with a frequency above 1 in 1000 unaltered.

This TCR was recovered from a woman aged 50 to 65 with alopecia areata. Some clones in this sample may be carry-over from other donors' samples. This specimen consisted of whole blood, obtained in connection with sensitization to the hapten diphenylcyclopropenone (DPC). V gene TRBV5-1 combines with J gene TRBJ2-1; TRBD2 aligns across 7 bases. DNA of the CDR3: TGCGCCAGCAGCCACGGACTAGTTAGCACCTACAATGAGCAGTTCTTC. Its translation: CASSHGLVSTYNEQFF.